What follows is one T cell receptor (beta chain) and its context. Its antigen remains unknown. TCRdb itself ran the 5' RACE reads through MiXCR, one entry per CDR3 protein. The sample lists 350,000 to 400,000 distinct CDR3 sequences, 14% occurring once. Germline CDR1 KGHDR, CDR2 SFDVKD. The CDR3 totals 15 residues. V dropped 4 bases and J dropped 5 bases, with 16 bases sitting between them. The data were obtained in a study of T-cell memory formation after mild COVID-19. Study results and limitations: Researchers report contracting CD4+ clones mostly in CM and EM, with CD8+ clones in EMRA. Contracting clones from day 15 to 85 had balanced CD4/CD8; later expanders favoured CD4+. Confirmation of SARS-CoV-2 specificity was lacking for second-wave clones peaking day 37.

V gene TRBV24-1 combines with J gene TRBJ2-5; D is possibly TRBD1 (6 bases). This receptor was taken from a man between 18 and 29 years old who had mild COVID-19 (a few samples of this study predate the infection). Cell type and time point are not known. The sequenced sample consisted of PBMCs or a T cell subset sorted from them (not recorded which). CDR3 loop: CATSDGTHNGETQYF. The CDR3 DNA is TGTGCCACCAGTGACGGGACACACAACGGGGAGACCCAGTACTTC.